The clone carrying this TCR beta chain was found many times. The sample comes from a study of blood T cell repertoires in COVID-19. As for the study in general: Acute-phase and convalescent COVID-19 samples originated in the United States, Italy and Spain.

Germline V gene lookup returns CDR1 SQVTM and CDR2 ANQGSEA. This CDR3 region has 15 residues. Trimming removed 4 bases from V and 0 bases from J, with 16 bases in between. Under the authors' procedure: From reference gene primer amplification, estimates of nucleated cell counts were derived. Generated by immunoSEQ multiplex PCR, the TCRdb table keeps only in-frame clones and is missing some. That table furnishes V, J and clone size, whereas the DNA furnished D and trimming. This table holds some 190,000 clones, roughly 80% found once. The rearrangement links TRBV29-1 to TRBJ2-7, with D perhaps matching TRBD2 (6 bases). The sequenced sample consisted of peripheral blood. The sequence was obtained from a human donor in a cohort sampled during active COVID-19. CDR3 coding DNA: TGCAGCGTTGTCGTCCGGGACTCGAGCTCCTACGAGCAGTACGTC. Protein sequence: CSVVVRDSSSYEQYV.